Listed below are T cell receptor beta chains from one sample, sequenced in a study of post-analysis software for immune sequencing data. TCRdb re-called the PCR reads with MiXCR, one entry per CDR3 protein. This sample carries more than 500,000 distinct CDR3 sequences, about a third of them seen once, and the ten largest clones take 4.5% to 7.5%. Material for sequencing was blood. The source is a girl younger than 18 with multiple sclerosis. CDR3s include the opening cysteine and the closing phenylalanine or tryptophan. A D gene is named only where the DNA matches it firmly. Some rows have no size entry. The others give once, few or many, or a class for an expanded clone.

j_gene: TRBJ2-3; len: 15; abundance: NA; v_gene: TRBV10-3; d_gene: TRBD1; CDR3aa: CAISEKQGVADTQYF; CDR3nt: TGTGCCATCAGTGAAAAACAGGGGGTGGCAGATACGCAGTATTTT
j_gene: TRBJ2-7; len: 14; abundance: few; v_gene: TRBV12-3/TRBV12-4; d_gene: NA; CDR3aa: CASSLRGLSVEQYF; CDR3nt: TGTGCCAGCAGTTTGCGGGGGCTATCGGTCGAGCAGTACTTC
j_gene: TRBJ1-1; len: 12; abundance: few; v_gene: TRBV29-1; d_gene: TRBD1; CDR3aa: CSAGTGRTEAFF; CDR3nt: TGCAGCGCAGGGACAGGGAGAACTGAAGCTTTCTTT
j_gene: TRBJ2-1; len: 16; abundance: NA; v_gene: TRBV5-1; d_gene: TRBD1; CDR3aa: CASSSETGTGANEQFF; CDR3nt: TGCGCCAGCAGCTCCGAGACCGGGACAGGGGCCAATGAGCAGTTCTTC
j_gene: TRBJ2-3; len: 19; abundance: NA; v_gene: TRBV6-5; d_gene: NA; CDR3aa: CASSYLGAERIFYTDTQYF; CDR3nt: TGTGCCAGCAGTTACCTGGGGGCAGAACGGATTTTTTACACAGATACGCAGTATTTT
j_gene: TRBJ1-2; len: 17; abundance: few; v_gene: TRBV12-3/TRBV12-4; d_gene: NA; CDR3aa: CASSFDRPPPANYGYTF; CDR3nt: TGTGCCAGCAGTTTCGACAGGCCACCTCCAGCTAACTATGGCTACACCTTC
j_gene: TRBJ1-5; len: 14; abundance: NA; v_gene: TRBV18; d_gene: NA; CDR3aa: CASSPSAIDLPQHF; CDR3nt: TGTGCCAGCTCACCTTCAGCTATAGACTTGCCCCAGCATTTT
j_gene: TRBJ1-1; len: 13; abundance: few; v_gene: TRBV20-1; d_gene: TRBD1; CDR3aa: CSALTGVNTEAFF; CDR3nt: TGCAGTGCCCTGACAGGGGTGAACACTGAAGCTTTCTTT
j_gene: TRBJ1-1; len: 14; abundance: few; v_gene: TRBV5-1; d_gene: TRBD1; CDR3aa: CASSMEQGPSEAFF; CDR3nt: TGCGCCAGCAGCATGGAACAGGGGCCTTCTGAAGCTTTCTTT
j_gene: TRBJ2-5; len: 16; abundance: many; v_gene: TRBV28; d_gene: TRBD1; CDR3aa: CASSLLLGQGRETQYF; CDR3nt: TGTGCCAGCAGTTTATTGCTGGGACAGGGGCGGGAGACCCAGTACTTC
j_gene: TRBJ2-4; len: 14; abundance: few; v_gene: TRBV5-1; d_gene: NA; CDR3aa: CASSLEAGRGIQYF; CDR3nt: TGCGCCAGCAGCTTGGAGGCAGGGCGAGGCATTCAGTACTTC
j_gene: TRBJ2-7; len: 14; abundance: NA; v_gene: TRBV12-3/TRBV12-4; d_gene: NA; CDR3aa: CASGLHSGTHEQYF; CDR3nt: TGTGCCAGCGGTCTTCATTCGGGGACCCACGAGCAGTACTTC
j_gene: TRBJ2-3; len: 17; abundance: few; v_gene: TRBV7-9; d_gene: TRBD1; CDR3aa: CASSLPRTGISTDTQYF; CDR3nt: TGTGCCAGCAGCTTACCTAGGACAGGAATCAGCACAGATACGCAGTATTTT
j_gene: TRBJ2-5; len: 14; abundance: NA; v_gene: TRBV29-1; d_gene: TRBD2; CDR3aa: CSVRSSGGGETQYF; CDR3nt: TGCAGCGTTCGCTCTAGCGGGGGGGGGGAGACCCAGTACTTC
j_gene: TRBJ2-5; len: 15; abundance: NA; v_gene: TRBV3-1; d_gene: TRBD1; CDR3aa: CASSLPDRVQETQYF; CDR3nt: TGTGCCAGCAGCCTCCCTGACAGGGTACAAGAGACCCAGTACTTC
j_gene: TRBJ2-3; len: 14; abundance: NA; v_gene: TRBV27; d_gene: NA; CDR3aa: CASRKWEGTDTQYF; CDR3nt: TGTGCCAGCAGAAAATGGGAGGGCACAGATACGCAGTATTTT
j_gene: TRBJ2-1; len: 14; abundance: NA; v_gene: TRBV7-2; d_gene: TRBD1; CDR3aa: CASSWGTGGDEQFF; CDR3nt: TGTGCCAGCAGCTGGGGGACAGGGGGTGATGAGCAGTTCTTC
j_gene: TRBJ1-1; len: 13; abundance: NA; v_gene: TRBV20-1; d_gene: NA; CDR3aa: CSARGPGEPEAFF; CDR3nt: TGCAGTGCTAGAGGACCAGGGGAGCCTGAAGCTTTCTTT
j_gene: TRBJ2-3; len: 16; abundance: NA; v_gene: TRBV3-1; d_gene: TRBD2; CDR3aa: CASSPETSGVSDTQYF; CDR3nt: TGTGCCAGCAGCCCCGAGACTAGCGGGGTCTCAGATACGCAGTATTTT
j_gene: TRBJ2-7; len: 13; abundance: few; v_gene: TRBV6-6; d_gene: NA; CDR3aa: CASSYKGPYEQYF; CDR3nt: TGTGCCAGCAGTTACAAGGGACCCTACGAGCAGTACTTC
j_gene: TRBJ2-3; len: 15; abundance: few; v_gene: TRBV15; d_gene: NA; CDR3aa: CATSPQQGVTDTQYF; CDR3nt: TGTGCCACCAGCCCTCAGCAGGGAGTCACAGATACGCAGTATTTT
j_gene: TRBJ2-1; len: 16; abundance: NA; v_gene: TRBV11-2; d_gene: TRBD2; CDR3aa: CASRDSGGRSYNEQFF; CDR3nt: TGTGCCAGCAGGGACAGCGGGGGCCGCTCCTACAATGAGCAGTTCTTC